This entry lists 7 T cell receptor beta chains sequenced from one sample in a study of cytomegalovirus exposure and HLA in healthy donors. The PCR ran on 60 Vbeta and 13 Jbeta primers. Clones were read by immunoSEQ multiplex PCR, and TCRdb kept only the in-frame ones, dropping some. The sample yields fewer than 120,000 clones, about 80% seen once. The specimen was PBMCs. The receptors were sampled from an older woman in good health and CMV-seropositive.

The V call is TRBV2, the J call TRBJ2-3; possible D gene TRBD2, 6 bases. Trimming pared 5 bases from V and 0 bases from J, leaving 9 bases between. This CDR3 region has 14 residues. Per germline, CDR1 SNHLY and CDR2 FYNNEI. The CDR3 bases are TGTGCCAGCAGTTGGGACTTCAGCACAGATACGCAGTATTTT. Translation gives CASSWDFSTDTQYF.

This sequence joins TRBV11-2 and TRBJ2-1, with D uncertain. Germline-derived CDR1 and CDR2 are SGHAT and FQNNGV. The CDR3 contains 15 residues. V was pared by 1 base and J by 0 bases, with 7 bases between. The chain's CDR3 is CASSLVWSSYNEQFF. The DNA of the CDR3 is TGTGCCAGCAGCTTAGTGTGGAGCTCCTACAATGAGCAGTTCTTC.

This chain links TRBV29-1 with TRBJ2-3; maybe TRBD1 (5 bases). This CDR3 spans 15 amino acids. Trimming left V 5 bases short and J 4 bases short, with 19 bases between. Looked up from germline, CDR1 is SQVTM and CDR2 is ANQGSEA. CDR3 DNA: TGCAGCGTTCCCCGCCCCCAAGGGGCCCCAGATACGCAGTATTTT. Its protein is CSVPRPQGAPDTQYF.

In the case of this clone: At one of its ends the junction is not consistent with the germline gene, which may arise from a read error. The gene calls are TRBV5-6 and TRBJ1-5; maybe TRBD1 (6 bases). This CDR3 comprises 14 residues. CDR1 is SGHDT, CDR2 YYEEEE, per germline. The CDR3 region has the DNA TGTACCAGCAGCTTAGGGGGTAGCAATCAGCCCCAGCATTTT. This translates into CTSSLGGSNQPQHF.

This chain uses TRBV4-1 with TRBJ2-1; possible D gene TRBD2, 6 bases. The CDR3 runs 15 residues. Germline lookup yields CDR1 MGHRA and CDR2 YSYEKL. Deletions cut 2 bases from V and 4 bases from J, with 12 bases between. In DNA form, the CDR3 reads TGCGCCAGCAGCCAATCGGGACTCAAATACAATGAGCAGTTCTTC. As protein: CASSQSGLKYNEQFF.

The chain couples TRBV4-1 to TRBJ2-4; no firm D call. Germline V lookup: CDR1 MGHRA, CDR2 YSYEKL. V shed 2 bases and J shed 1 base, with 6 bases lying between them. The length of the CDR3 is 14 residues. The CDR3 DNA follows: TGCGCCAGCAGCCAATCGAGGGCCAAAAACATTCAGTACTTC. Amino acid sequence: CASSQSRAKNIQYF.

This clone was counted between two and nine times. This chain uses TRBV27 with TRBJ2-1, with D hard to call. Germline loops: CDR1 MNHEY, CDR2 SMNVEV (reference sequence). The CDR3 is made up of 11 amino acids. V gave up 4 bases and J gave up 10 bases, with 8 bases separating them. This chain's CDR3 is CASSSNFEQFF. DNA of the CDR3: TGTGCCAGCAGTTCGAACTTCGAGCAGTTCTTC.